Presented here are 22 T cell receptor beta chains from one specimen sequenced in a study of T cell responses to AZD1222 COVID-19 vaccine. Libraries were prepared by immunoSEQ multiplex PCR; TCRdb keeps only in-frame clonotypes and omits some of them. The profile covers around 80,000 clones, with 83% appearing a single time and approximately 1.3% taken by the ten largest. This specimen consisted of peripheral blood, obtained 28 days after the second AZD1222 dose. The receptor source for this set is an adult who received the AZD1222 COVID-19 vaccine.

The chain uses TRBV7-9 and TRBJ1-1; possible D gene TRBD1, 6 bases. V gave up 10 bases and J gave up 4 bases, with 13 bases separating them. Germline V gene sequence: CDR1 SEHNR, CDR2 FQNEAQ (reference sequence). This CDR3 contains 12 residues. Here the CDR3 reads CATSSGVTEAFF. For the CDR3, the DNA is TGTGCCACCTCCTCAGGGGTCACTGAAGCTTTCTTT.

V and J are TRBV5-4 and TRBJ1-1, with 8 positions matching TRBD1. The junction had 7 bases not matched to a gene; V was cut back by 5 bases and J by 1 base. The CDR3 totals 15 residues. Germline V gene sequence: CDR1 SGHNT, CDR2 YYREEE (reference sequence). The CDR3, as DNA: TGTGCCAGCAGAAGGGGGACAGGCCAGAACACTGAAGCTTTCTTT. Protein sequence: CASRRGTGQNTEAFF. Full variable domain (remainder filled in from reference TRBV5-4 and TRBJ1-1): ETGVTQSPTHLIKTRGQQVTLRCSSQSGHNTVSWYQQALGQGPQFIFQYYREEENGRGNFPPRFSGLQFPNYSSELNVNALELDDSALYLCASRRGTGQNTEAFFGQGTRLTVV.

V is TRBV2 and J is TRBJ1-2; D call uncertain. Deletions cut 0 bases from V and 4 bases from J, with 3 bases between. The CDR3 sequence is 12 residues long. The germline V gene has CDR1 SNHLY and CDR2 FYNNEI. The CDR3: CASSEATYGYTF. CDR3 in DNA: TGTGCCAGCAGTGAAGCTACCTATGGCTACACCTTC. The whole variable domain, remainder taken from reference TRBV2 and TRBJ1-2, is EPEVTQTPSHQVTQMGQEVILRCVPISNHLYFYWYRQILGQKVEFLVSFYNNEISEKSEIFDDQFSVERPDGSNFTLKIRSTKLEDSAMYFCASSEATYGYTFGSGTRLTVV.

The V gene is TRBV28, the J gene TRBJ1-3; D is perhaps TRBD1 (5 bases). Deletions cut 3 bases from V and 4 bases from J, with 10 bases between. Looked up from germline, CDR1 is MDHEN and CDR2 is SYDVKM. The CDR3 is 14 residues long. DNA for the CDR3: TGTGCCAGCAGTTTCAGGGAGGCAGGAAACACCATATATTTT. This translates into CASSFREAGNTIYF.

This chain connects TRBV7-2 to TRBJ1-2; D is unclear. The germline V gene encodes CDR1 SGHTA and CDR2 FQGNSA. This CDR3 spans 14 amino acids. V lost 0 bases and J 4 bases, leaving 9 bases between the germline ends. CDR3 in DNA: TGTGCCAGCAGCTTAGCGGAACCGCGCTATGGCTACACCTTC. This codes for CASSLAEPRYGYTF.

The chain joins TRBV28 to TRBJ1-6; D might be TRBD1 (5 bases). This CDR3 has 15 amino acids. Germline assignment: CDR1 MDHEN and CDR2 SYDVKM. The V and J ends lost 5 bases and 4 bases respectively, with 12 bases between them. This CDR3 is CASSPHDRYNSPLHF. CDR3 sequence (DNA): TGTGCCAGCAGTCCACACGACAGATATAATTCACCCCTCCACTTT.

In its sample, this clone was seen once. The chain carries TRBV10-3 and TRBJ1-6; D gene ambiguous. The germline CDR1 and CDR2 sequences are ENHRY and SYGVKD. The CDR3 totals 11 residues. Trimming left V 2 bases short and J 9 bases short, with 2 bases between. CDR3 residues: CAISEGSPLHF. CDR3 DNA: TGTGCCATCAGTGAGGGTTCACCCCTCCACTTT.

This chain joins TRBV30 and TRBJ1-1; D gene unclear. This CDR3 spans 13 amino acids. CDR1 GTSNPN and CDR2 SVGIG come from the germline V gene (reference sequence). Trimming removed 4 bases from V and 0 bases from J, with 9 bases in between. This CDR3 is CAWKGRLNTEAFF. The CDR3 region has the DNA TGTGCCTGGAAGGGCAGATTGAACACTGAAGCTTTCTTT. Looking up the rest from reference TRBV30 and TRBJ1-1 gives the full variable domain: SQTIHQWPATLVQPVGSPLSLECTVEGTSNPNLYWYRQAAGRGLQLLFYSVGIGQISSEVPQNLSASRPQDRQFILSSKKLLLSDSGFYLCAWKGRLNTEAFFGQGTRLTVV.

The CDR3 DNA reads TGCAGCGTTGAATTTCGGTTCACTACCTACAATGAGCAGTTCTTC. This encodes CSVEFRFTTYNEQFF. The chain carries TRBV29-1 and TRBJ2-1, with unresolved D. CDR1 and CDR2 from the germline V gene are SQVTM and ANQGSEA. The CDR3 has 15 amino acids. V lost 2 bases to trimming and J lost 2 bases, with 13 bases between them.

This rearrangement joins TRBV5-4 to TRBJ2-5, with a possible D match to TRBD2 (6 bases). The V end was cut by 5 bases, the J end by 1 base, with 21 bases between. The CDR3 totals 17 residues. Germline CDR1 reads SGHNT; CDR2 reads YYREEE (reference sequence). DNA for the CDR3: TGTGCCAGCAGTCGGGGGACGGGAGCAGGGACCCAAGAGACCCAGTACTTC. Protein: CASSRGTGAGTQETQYF.

DNA of the CDR3: TGTGCCAGCAGCTGGTCCCCCCCCTGGGACTATGGCTACACCTTC. It encodes CASSWSPPWDYGYTF. V is TRBV5-4 and J is TRBJ1-2; D is unresolved. Germline loops: CDR1 SGHNT, CDR2 YYREEE (reference sequence). This CDR3 is built from 15 residues. Trimming removed 3 bases at V and 3 bases at J, with 15 bases between.

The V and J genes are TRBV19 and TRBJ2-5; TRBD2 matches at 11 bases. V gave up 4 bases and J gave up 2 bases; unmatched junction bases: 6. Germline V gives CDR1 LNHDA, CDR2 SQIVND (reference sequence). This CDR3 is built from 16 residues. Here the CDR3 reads CASSTLAGGRQETQYF. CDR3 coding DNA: TGTGCCAGTAGTACTCTAGCGGGAGGCCGTCAAGAGACCCAGTACTTC.

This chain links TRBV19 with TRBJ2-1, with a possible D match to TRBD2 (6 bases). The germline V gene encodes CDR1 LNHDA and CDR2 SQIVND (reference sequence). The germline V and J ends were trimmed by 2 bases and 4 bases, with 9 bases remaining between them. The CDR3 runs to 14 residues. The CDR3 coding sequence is TGTGCCAGTAGTATATTGGGGACTTACAATGAGCAGTTCTTC. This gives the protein CASSILGTYNEQFF.

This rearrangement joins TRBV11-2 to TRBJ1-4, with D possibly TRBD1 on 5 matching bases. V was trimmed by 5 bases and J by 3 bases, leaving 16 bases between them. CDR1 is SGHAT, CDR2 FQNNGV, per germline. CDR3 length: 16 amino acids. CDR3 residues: CASSPNWQGPNEKLFF. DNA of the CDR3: TGTGCCAGCAGCCCAAACTGGCAGGGACCTAATGAAAAACTGTTTTTT.

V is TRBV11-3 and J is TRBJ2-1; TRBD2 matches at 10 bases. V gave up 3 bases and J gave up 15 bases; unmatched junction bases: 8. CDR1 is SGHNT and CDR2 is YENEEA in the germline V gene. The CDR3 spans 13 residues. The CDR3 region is CASSLGLAGERFF. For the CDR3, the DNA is TGTGCCAGCAGCTTGGGCCTAGCGGGAGAGAGGTTCTTC. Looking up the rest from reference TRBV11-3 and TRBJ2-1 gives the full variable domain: EAGVVQSPRYKIIEKKQPVAFWCNPISGHNTLYWYLQNLGQGPELLIRYENEEAVDDSQLPKDRFSAERLKGVDSTLKIQPAELGDSAVYLCASSLGLAGERFFGPGTRLTVL.

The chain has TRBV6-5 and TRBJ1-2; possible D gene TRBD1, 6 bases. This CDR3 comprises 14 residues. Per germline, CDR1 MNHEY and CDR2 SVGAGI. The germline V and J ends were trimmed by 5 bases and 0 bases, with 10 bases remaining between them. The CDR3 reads CASSIQGTNYGYTF. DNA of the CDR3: TGTGCCAGCAGTATACAGGGAACTAACTATGGCTACACCTTC.

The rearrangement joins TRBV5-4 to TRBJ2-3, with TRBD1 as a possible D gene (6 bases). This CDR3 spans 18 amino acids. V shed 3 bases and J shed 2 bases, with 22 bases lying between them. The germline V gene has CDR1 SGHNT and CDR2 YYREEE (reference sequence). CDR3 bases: TGTGCCAGCAGCTCCGGAGGTGTAGGGGGAGTCATCACAGATACGCAGTATTTT. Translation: CASSSGGVGGVITDTQYF.

In nucleotides, the CDR3 is TGTGCCAGCAGCGACAATGCCCGACTAGTTACCGGGGAGCTGTTTTTT. It translates to CASSDNARLVTGELFF. V and J are TRBV7-9 and TRBJ2-2, with a possible D match to TRBD2 (6 bases). Trimming took off 5 bases at V and 5 bases at J, with 18 bases between the two ends. The CDR3 contains 16 residues. The V gene's germline CDR1 is SEHNR and CDR2 FQNEAQ (reference sequence).

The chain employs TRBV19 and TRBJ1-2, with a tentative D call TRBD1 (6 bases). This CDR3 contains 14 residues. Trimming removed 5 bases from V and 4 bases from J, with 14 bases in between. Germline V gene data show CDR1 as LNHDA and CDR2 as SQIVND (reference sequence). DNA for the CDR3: TGTGCCAGTAGTTTCCGGGGGCAGGGCTATGGCTACACCTTC. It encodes CASSFRGQGYGYTF.

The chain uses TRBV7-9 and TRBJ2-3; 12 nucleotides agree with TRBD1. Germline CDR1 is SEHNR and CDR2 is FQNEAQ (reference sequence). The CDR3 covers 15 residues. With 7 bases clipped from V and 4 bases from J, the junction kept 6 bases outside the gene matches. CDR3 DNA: TGTGCCAGCATAATCGGGACAGGGGGCGCAGATACGCAGTATTTT. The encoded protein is CASIIGTGGADTQYF.

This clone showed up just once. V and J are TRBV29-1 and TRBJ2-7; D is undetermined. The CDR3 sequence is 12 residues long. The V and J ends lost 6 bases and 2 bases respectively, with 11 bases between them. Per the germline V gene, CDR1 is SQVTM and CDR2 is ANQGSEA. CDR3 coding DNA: TGCAGCGTCCTCGGTGAGCCCTACGAGCAGTACTTC. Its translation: CSVLGEPYEQYF.

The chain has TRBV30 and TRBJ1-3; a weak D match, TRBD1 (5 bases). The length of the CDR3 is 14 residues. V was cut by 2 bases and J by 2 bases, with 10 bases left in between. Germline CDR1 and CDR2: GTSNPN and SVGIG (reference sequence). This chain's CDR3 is CAWSPRTPGNTIYF. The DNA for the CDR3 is TGTGCCTGGAGTCCCCGGACACCTGGAAACACCATATATTTT.